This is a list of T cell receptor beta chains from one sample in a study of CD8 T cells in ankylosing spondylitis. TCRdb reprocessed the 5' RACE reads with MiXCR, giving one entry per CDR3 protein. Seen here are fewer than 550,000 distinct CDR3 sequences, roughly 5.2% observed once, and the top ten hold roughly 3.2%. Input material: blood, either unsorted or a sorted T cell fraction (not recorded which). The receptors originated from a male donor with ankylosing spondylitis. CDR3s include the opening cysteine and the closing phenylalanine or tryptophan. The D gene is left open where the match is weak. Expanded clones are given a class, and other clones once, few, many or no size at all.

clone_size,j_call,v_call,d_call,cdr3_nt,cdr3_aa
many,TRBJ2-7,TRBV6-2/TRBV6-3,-,TGTGCCAGCAGTGGCAGAGGGAGATGGGCTTACGAGCAGTACTTC,CASSGRGRWAYEQYF
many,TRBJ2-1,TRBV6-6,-,TGTGCCAGCAGTATGACCAATGAGCAGTTCTTC,CASSMTNEQFF
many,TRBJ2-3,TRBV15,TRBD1,TGTGCCACCAGCAGAGCTTATAGGACAGGAACAGATACGCAGTATTTT,CATSRAYRTGTDTQYF
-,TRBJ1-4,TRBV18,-,TGTGCCAGCTCACCATTCGAGGAAAAACTGTTTTTT,CASSPFEEKLFF
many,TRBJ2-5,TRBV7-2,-,TGTGCCAGCAGTTCAAAAGAGACCCAGTACTTC,CASSSKETQYF
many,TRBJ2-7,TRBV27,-,TGTGCCAGCCGCGCGATCCAGGCGTACGAGCAGTACTTC,CASRAIQAYEQYF
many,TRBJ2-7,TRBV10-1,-,TGCGCCAGCAGCCCCGGGTTAGGGACCTACGAGCAGTACTTC,CASSPGLGTYEQYF
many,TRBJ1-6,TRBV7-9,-,TGTGCCAGCAGCGGCCGGGGGGTAGATAATTCACCCCTCCACTTT,CASSGRGVDNSPLHF
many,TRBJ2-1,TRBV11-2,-,TGTGCCAGCAGCTTATTTCAAAGTGGGCAGTTCTTC,CASSLFQSGQFF
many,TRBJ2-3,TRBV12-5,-,TGTGCTAGTGGTTTGGTATTGGGGGGAAGCACAGATACGCAGTATTTT,CASGLVLGGSTDTQYF
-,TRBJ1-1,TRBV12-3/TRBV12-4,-,TGTGCCAGCACAACGGGACTTCAGAACACTGAAGCTTTCTTT,CASTTGLQNTEAFF